This T cell receptor beta chain appears in the sequencing data of a study of a mutant IDH1 vaccine in newly diagnosed glioma. Study in general: Before enrollment, patients got radiotherapy alone, temozolomide alone, or mostly the combination.

Germline values: CDR1 SGHNT, CDR2 YYREEE (reference sequence). This CDR3 comprises 15 residues. The ends were cut back, 0 bases at V and 2 bases at J, with 9 bases in the middle. The assay was immunoSEQ multiplex PCR, and TCRdb's table has in-frame clones only and misses some. The table includes around 25,000 clones, roughly 70% detected once. Details on this clone: Its antigen is unknown.

As for time point: week 11, during vaccination. Vaccine doses each comprised 300 ug of mutant IDH1 20-mer peptide, with topical imiquimod. Sequenced here: peripheral blood mononuclear cells (PBMCs), sampled from a glioma patient whose treatment included an IDH1 peptide vaccine. The chain has TRBV5-4 and TRBJ2-1, with D possibly TRBD2 on 5 matching bases. This TCR was sampled from a man between 18 and 35 years old with glioma. Some clones in this sample may be carry-over from other donors' samples. The CDR3 spells CASSLGEWPYNEQFF. For the CDR3, the DNA is TGTGCCAGCAGCTTGGGGGAGTGGCCCTACAATGAGCAGTTCTTC.